This T cell receptor (beta chain) was obtained from a study of cytotoxic CD8 clonotypes in ibrutinib-treated CLL. Study-wide points: T-cell clonality at baseline went above that of age-matched healthy donors and rose and fell with circulating CD8+ T-cell counts. The public clonotypes identified were infrequent and showed contraction or stability on treatment. Clonality climbed at ibrutinib response, then dropped toward baseline at progression.

Trimming cost V 0 bases and J 6 bases; bases outside gene matches: 1. The germline V gene encodes CDR1 KGHSH and CDR2 LQKENI. This CDR3 region has 16 residues. Generated by immunoSEQ multiplex PCR, the TCRdb table keeps only in-frame clones and is missing some. Among 95,000 to 100,000 clones, roughly 80% were seen once, and the ten largest hold about 34%. For this clone: Its target is unknown.

This TCR came from a human donor with chronic lymphocytic leukemia. This chain joins TRBV18 and TRBJ2-1; 14 positions match TRBD2. This sample comprised PBMCs, obtained after 12 months of ibrutinib treatment. DNA for the CDR3: TGTGCCAGCTCACCACCGACTAGCGGGGGGGCCAATGAGCAGTTCTTC. Protein product: CASSPPTSGGANEQFF.